The rows below give T cell receptor beta chains drawn from one sample of a study of chemoradiotherapy in HPV16-positive cancers. TCRdb's table, derived via immunoSEQ multiplex PCR, lists solely in-frame clones and lacks some. In the table there are some 5,500 clones, approximately 72% of which are singletons. The specimen was taken from a patient who underwent chemoradiotherapy. All receptors come from a human donor with HPV-associated anogenital cancer. CDR3s include the opening cysteine and the closing phenylalanine or tryptophan. Fields, in order: CDR3 protein, CDR3 DNA, J gene, D gene, V gene, CDR3 length, clone size. A D gene is named only where the DNA matches it firmly. Only part of the rows carry a size: once, few, many, or a class if the clone is expanded.

CASSVVSETGELFF TGTGCCAGCAGCGTAGTTTCAGAAACCGGGGAGCTGTTTTTT TRBJ2-2 . TRBV9 14 few
CASSPRGGLQETQYF TGTGCCAGCTCACCACGGGGGGGACTTCAAGAGACCCAGTACTTC TRBJ2-5 TRBD2 TRBV18 15 .
CASSVAGDENTGELFF TGTGCCAGCAGCGTAGCGGGAGATGAGAACACCGGGGAGCTGTTTTTT TRBJ2-2 . TRBV9 16 .
CASRGDGDPGETQYF TGTGCCAGCAGGGGGGACGGGGACCCGGGGGAGACCCAGTACTTC TRBJ2-5 . TRBV27 15 once
CASSRGTVLNYGYTF TGTGCCAGTTCGAGGGGGACAGTGCTTAACTATGGCTACACCTTC TRBJ1-2 TRBD1 TRBV19 15 .
CATSRDRGTGELFF TGTGCCACCAGCAGAGATCGTGGGACCGGGGAGCTGTTTTTT TRBJ2-2 . TRBV15 14 once
CASKASGYEQYF TGTGCCAGTAAGGCTAGCGGGTACGAGCAGTACTTC TRBJ2-7 TRBD2 TRBV19 12 few
CASSPGRPNSPLHF TGTGCCAGCAGCCCAGGGCGTCCCAATTCACCCCTCCACTTT TRBJ1-6 . TRBV7-6 14 .
CAWSVLAGGLDTQYF TGTGCCTGGAGTGTACTAGCGGGGGGGTTGGATACGCAGTATTTT TRBJ2-3 TRBD2 TRBV30 15 .
CASSLGRKIAGSSYNEQFF TGTGCCAGCAGCTTAGGGAGAAAAATAGCGGGGAGCTCCTACAATGAGCAGTTCTTC TRBJ2-1 TRBD2 TRBV7-2 19 once
CASSDWGHSEQFF TGCGCCAGCAGTGATTGGGGGCATAGTGAGCAGTTCTTC TRBJ2-1 . TRBV10-1 13 .
CASSHVPGTGRYEQYF TGCGCCAGCAGCCATGTTCCCGGGACAGGACGCTACGAGCAGTACTTC TRBJ2-7 TRBD1 TRBV4-1 16 .
CASSSGQGSYNEQFF TGCGCCAGCAGTTCGGGACAGGGATCCTACAATGAGCAGTTCTTC TRBJ2-1 TRBD1 TRBV5-1 15 .
CASSLGSVQETQYF TGTGCCAGCAGCTTAGGTTCAGTACAAGAGACCCAGTACTTC TRBJ2-5 . TRBV7-8 14 .
CASRRQGDNYGYTF TGTGCCAGCAGGCGACAGGGGGATAACTATGGCTACACCTTC TRBJ1-2 TRBD1 TRBV27 14 .
CASTPGPDAYEQYF TGTGCCAGCACCCCGGGACCAGATGCATACGAGCAGTACTTC TRBJ2-7 . TRBV6-5 14 .
CAWQRYRGAEQYF TGTGCCTGGCAACGATACAGGGGGGCCGAGCAGTACTTC TRBJ2-7 TRBD1 TRBV30 13 .
CASSLSPGLAEQYF TGTGCCAGCAGTTTATCCCCAGGGCTGGCCGAGCAGTACTTC TRBJ2-7 . TRBV27 14 few
CASSQERGGQETQYF TGTGCCAGCAGCCAAGAGCGGGGGGGCCAAGAGACCCAGTACTTC TRBJ2-5 TRBD2 TRBV4-2 15 .
CASSLSGPESYEQYF TGTGCCAGCAGTTTATCCGGACCGGAATCCTACGAGCAGTACTTC TRBJ2-7 . TRBV27 15 .
CATSREGALNTEAFF TGTGCCACCAGCAGAGAGGGGGCCCTTAACACTGAAGCTTTCTTT TRBJ1-1 . TRBV15 15 .
CASSLSTYEQYF TGTGCCAGCAGCTTATCTACCTACGAGCAGTACTTC TRBJ2-7 . TRBV7-9 12 few
CASSLEPGTAYGYTF TGCGCCAGCAGCTTGGAACCGGGTACGGCCTATGGCTACACCTTC TRBJ1-2 . TRBV5-1 15 few
CASSQDRGGSGTDTQYF TGTGCCAGCAGCCAAGATAGAGGGGGGTCAGGCACAGATACGCAGTATTTT TRBJ2-3 . TRBV4-2 17 few
CASSLLAGASYNEQFF TGTGCCAGCAGCTTATTAGCGGGAGCCTCCTACAATGAGCAGTTCTTC TRBJ2-1 TRBD2 TRBV7-3 16 few
CASNRDILYSNQPQHF TGTGCCAGCAACCGGGACATACTTTATAGCAATCAGCCCCAGCATTTT TRBJ1-5 . TRBV28 16 .
CASSLILAHSSYEQYF TGTGCCAGCAGTCTAATTCTAGCGCATAGCTCCTACGAGCAGTACTTC TRBJ2-7 . TRBV2 16 .
CASSREDRTNEQYF TGTGCCAGCAGCCGCGAGGACAGGACCAACGAGCAGTACTTC TRBJ2-7 TRBD1 TRBV6-5 14 .
CASSPQGAGGDQPQHF TGTGCCAGCAGTCCTCAAGGGGCCGGAGGGGATCAGCCCCAGCATTTT TRBJ1-5 . TRBV7-2 16 .
CASDEQGFGGYTF TGTGCCAGCGACGAACAGGGTTTCGGTGGCTACACCTTC TRBJ1-2 . TRBV11-1 13 .
CASSRSGTAAGNSPLHF TGTGCCAGCTCACGGTCCGGGACCGCGGCAGGTAATTCACCCCTCCACTTT TRBJ1-6 . TRBV18 17 few
CASSQVGGNEQFF TGCGCCAGCAGCCAAGTTGGAGGGAATGAGCAGTTCTTC TRBJ2-1 . TRBV4-1 13 .
CASSGAGVGWDTQYF TGTGCCAGCAGCGGGGCGGGAGTTGGGTGGGATACGCAGTATTTT TRBJ2-3 TRBD2 TRBV9 15 large
CASSTGRLAVNQETQYF TGTGCCAGCAGCACAGGTCGTCTAGCGGTAAACCAAGAGACCCAGTACTTC TRBJ2-5 TRBD2 TRBV11-2 17 .
CASSLASGSVEQFF TGTGCCAGCAGCTTAGCTAGCGGGAGTGTAGAGCAGTTCTTC TRBJ2-1 TRBD2 TRBV11-3 14 .
CASSLGGGNEQFF TGTGCCAGCAGCTTAGGCGGGGGCAATGAGCAGTTCTTC TRBJ2-1 TRBD2 TRBV7-6 13 .
CASSPGGGLIAKNIQYF TGTGCCAGCAGCCCTGGGGGGGGGCTCATAGCCAAAAACATTCAGTACTTC TRBJ2-4 . TRBV7-2 17 .
CASGRGWDTQYF TGTGCCAGCGGGAGGGGTTGGGATACGCAGTATTTT TRBJ2-3 TRBD2 TRBV27 12 .
CASSQEGWGGTDTQYF TGTGCCAGCAGCCAAGAAGGGTGGGGTGGCACAGATACGCAGTATTTT TRBJ2-3 . TRBV14 16 .
CASSRGPNNEQFF TGCGCCAGCAGTCGGGGACCTAACAATGAGCAGTTCTTC TRBJ2-1 . TRBV4-1 13 once
CASSRTDSSYEQYF TGTGCCAGCAGTAGGACAGATAGCTCCTACGAGCAGTACTTC TRBJ2-7 . TRBV6-5 14 .
CAWSRRGITEAFF TGTGCCTGGAGCCGCAGGGGCATCACTGAAGCTTTCTTT TRBJ1-1 . TRBV30 13 .
CASSSDGLYYNEKLFF TGTGCCAGTAGTAGCGATGGACTGTACTACAATGAAAAACTGTTTTTT TRBJ1-4 . TRBV19 16 hyperexpanded
CATSREYESTQYF TGTGCCACCAGCAGAGAGTATGAGAGTACGCAGTATTTT TRBJ2-3 . TRBV15 13 .
CASSSQGVTMADTQYF TGCGCCAGCAGTTCTCAGGGGGTGACTATGGCAGATACGCAGTATTTT TRBJ2-3 TRBD1 TRBV5-1 16 .
CATSRDNQPQHF TGTGCCACCAGCAGAGATAATCAGCCCCAGCATTTT TRBJ1-5 . TRBV15 12 .
CASSVVAGNNEQFF TGTGCCAGCAGCGTGGTAGCGGGAAACAATGAGCAGTTCTTC TRBJ2-1 TRBD2 TRBV9 14 few
CASSPSRTGGIDGELFF TGTGCCAGCAGCCCCTCAAGGACAGGGGGCATTGACGGGGAGCTGTTTTTT TRBJ2-2 TRBD1 TRBV11-2 17 .
CASSKGVSSEQYF TGTGCCAGCAGCAAGGGGGTCAGTAGCGAGCAGTACTTC TRBJ2-7 . TRBV21-1 13 .
CASSETDTQYF TGTGCCAGCAGCGAGACAGATACGCAGTATTTT TRBJ2-3 . TRBV7-6 11 few
CASSFDLRQGVSYEQYF TGCGCCAGCAGCTTCGACCTAAGACAGGGTGTCTCCTACGAGCAGTACTTC TRBJ2-7 TRBD1 TRBV5-1 17 .